A single sample gave rise to the 18 T cell receptor beta chains below, sequenced in a study of CD8+CD57+ T cells in acquired aplastic anemia. The TCR beta profiling, which covered VDJ combination and CDR3 sequence, was carried out using genomic DNA as the template. In TCRdb, the reads were re-called with MiXCR into one record per CDR3 protein. The profile shows 170,000 or so distinct CDR3 sequences, around 48% of them singletons. The sequenced patients had an expansion of CD8+CD57+ cells seen by flow cytometry. The sequencing input was sorted CD4+, CD8+, or CD8+CD57+ T cells (not recorded which) from PBMCs. Every receptor here comes from a human donor with aplastic anemia.

This clonotype appeared once. A read error may account for a junction end that differs from germline. This chain uses TRBV19 with TRBJ1-5; D perhaps matches TRBD1 (5 bases). Germline CDR1 reads LNHDA; CDR2 reads SQIVND (reference sequence). The CDR3 covers 16 residues. The CDR3 here is CAGENGAGNMQSAPAF. The CDR3 DNA sequence: TGTGCCGGGGAAAATGGAGCAGGGAATATGCAATCAGCCCCAGCATTT.

The J gene is TRBJ2-2, the V gene TRBV2, with a possible D match to TRBD2 (6 bases). Per the germline V gene, CDR1 is SNHLY and CDR2 is FYNNEI. This CDR3 has 13 residues. The V and J ends lost 5 bases and 5 bases respectively, with 9 bases between them. CDR3: CASSKGLTGELFF. Written as DNA, the CDR3 is TGTGCCAGCAGTAAGGGACTGACCGGGGAGCTGTTTTTT. The complete variable domain, with remaining parts taken from reference TRBV2 and TRBJ2-2, reads EPEVTQTPSHQVTQMGQEVILRCVPISNHLYFYWYRQILGQKVEFLVSFYNNEISEKSEIFDDQFSVERPDGSNFTLKIRSTKLEDSAMYFCASSKGLTGELFFGEGSRLTVL.

CDR3 amino acids: CASSASGQGVYEQYF. The CDR3 DNA sequence: TGTGCCAGCAGCGCATCGGGACAGGGGGTCTACGAGCAGTACTTC. V usage is TRBV7-9 and J usage is TRBJ2-7; 11 bases are a match to TRBD1. The CDR3 covers 15 residues. CDR1 and CDR2 (germline): SEHNR, FQNEAQ (reference sequence). J lost 3 bases, V lost 5 bases, and 6 bases had no gene match.

This clonotype has at least ten counts. This sequence joins TRBV5-1 and TRBJ2-3; possible D gene TRBD2, 6 bases. From germline, CDR1 is SGHRS and CDR2 YFSETQ. This CDR3 contains 14 residues. V lost 0 bases, J lost 6 bases, and 11 bases lay in between. This CDR3 reads CASSLAQGLDTQYF. The CDR3 nucleotides read TGCGCCAGCAGCTTGGCGCAGGGACTTGATACGCAGTATTTT.

This clonotype was observed many times. Here the CDR3 DNA reads TGTGCCAGCAGCTTACTTGGAGGTGGGGGGGGGAACACTGAAGCTTTCTTT. Its translation: CASSLLGGGGGNTEAFF. The V call is TRBV7-8, the J call TRBJ1-1; TRBD1 is a possible D gene (5 bases). The CDR3 contains 17 residues. Germline V CDR1 and CDR2: SGHVS, FQNEAQ. Deletions cut 2 bases from V and 1 base from J, with 17 bases between.

The chain recombines TRBV6-1 with TRBJ1-2; 7 nucleotides line up with TRBD1. The length of the CDR3 is 14 residues. The V and J ends lost 10 bases and 5 bases, in that order; junction bases with no gene match: 13. The germline V gene has CDR1 MNHNS and CDR2 SASEGT. CDR3 amino acids: CATTLGGRPYGYTF. The CDR3 nucleotides are TGTGCCACCACCCTAGGGGGCAGGCCATATGGCTACACCTTC.

Note on this clonotype: This may be a read error: a much more frequent sequence differs by one nucleotide. The chain combines TRBV9 with TRBJ2-2; perhaps TRBD2 as D (5 bases). CDR1 is SGDLS, CDR2 YYNGEE, per germline. CDR3 size: 16 residues. The CDR3 DNA follows: TGTGCCAGCAGCGTAGGGCGGATCTCGAACACCGGGGAGCTGCTTTTT. This sequence encodes CASSVGRISNTGELLF. The full variable domain, completed using reference TRBV9 and TRBJ2-2, is DSGVTQTPKHLITATGQRVTLRCSPRSGDLSVYWYQQSLDQGLQFLIQYYNGEERAKGNILERFSAQQFPDLHSELNLSSLELGDSALYFCASSVGRISNTGELLFGEGSRLTVL.

This clonotype appeared a single time. The rearrangement links TRBV11-2 to TRBJ2-3; TRBD2 agrees at 7 bases. Germline CDR1 and CDR2: SGHAT and FQNNGV. Trimming took 5 bases from V and 7 from J; bases not matched to a gene: 12. This CDR3 has 15 amino acids. The CDR3 protein is CASSPRGTTRYTQYF. CDR3 nucleotides: TGTGCCAGCAGCCCGCGCGGGACTACTCGTTATACGCAGTATTTT.

The sample holds many counts of this clonotype. The chain joins TRBV6-1 to TRBJ2-7; D is possibly TRBD1 (6 bases). CDR3 length: 14 residues. Trimming removed 5 bases from V and 2 bases from J, with 13 bases in between. Germline V lookup: CDR1 MNHNS, CDR2 SASEGT. The CDR3 nucleotides read TGTGCCAGCAGTATGGGGGCGCCGACCTACGAGCAGTACTTC. It encodes CASSMGAPTYEQYF.

This clonotype was found many times. The chain carries TRBV11-3 and TRBJ2-5; possible D gene TRBD2, 7 bases. V shed 1 base and J shed 4 bases, with 16 bases lying between them. CDR1 is SGHNT, CDR2 YENEEA, per germline. The CDR3 runs to 16 residues. Written as DNA, the CDR3 is TGTGCCAGCAGCTTAGTTCATTTAAGGGGGGGAGAGACCCAGTACTTC. This codes for CASSLVHLRGGETQYF.

Note on this clonotype: With a much larger clone just one base away, this may be a read error. The conserved final phenylalanine or tryptophan is absent from the CDR3, which likely points to a read error. In nucleotides, the CDR3 is TGCGCCAGCAGCCAAGGACAGGGGGGGGGAGAGACCCAGTACCTC. It encodes CASSQGQGGGETQYL. V is TRBV4-3 and J is TRBJ2-5; TRBD1 matches 9 bases. V gave up 1 base and J gave up 4 bases; unmatched junction bases: 4. The CDR3 contains 15 residues. Germline CDR1 and CDR2: LGHNA and YSLEER.

This chain joins TRBV24-1 and TRBJ2-1; TRBD2 matches 9 bases. Germline CDR1 is KGHDR and CDR2 is SFDVKD. Trimming cost V 2 bases and J 5 bases; bases outside gene matches: 3. The CDR3 runs to 15 residues. CDR3 DNA sequence: TGTGCCACCAGTGATTCTAGCGGGACCCACAATGAGCAGTTCTTC. The encoded protein is CATSDSSGTHNEQFF.

This clonotype turned up a few times. The chain recombines TRBV30 with TRBJ2-4, with D possibly matching TRBD1 (5 bases). CDR3 size: 13 residues. From germline, CDR1 is GTSNPN and CDR2 SVGIG (reference sequence). The V and J ends lost 0 bases and 3 bases respectively, with 6 bases between them. DNA of the CDR3: TGTGCCTGGAGTGTGGGGCTCAAAAACATTCAGTACTTC. Translated, it gives CAWSVGLKNIQYF.

For this clonotype: Possible read error: a much larger clone is one base away. In this CDR3 the conserved last residue, phenylalanine or tryptophan, is missing, so a read error is likely. The gene calls are TRBV5-4 and TRBJ2-5, with 11 bases fitting TRBD2. From germline, CDR1 is SGHNT and CDR2 YYREEE (reference sequence). The CDR3 has 16 amino acids. V lost 5 bases, J lost 1 base, and 7 bases stayed unmatched. The CDR3 DNA follows: TGTGCCAGCAGTTCTACGGGACTAGCGGCCCAAGAGACCCAGTACTAC. As protein: CASSSTGLAAQETQYY.

The gene calls are TRBV3-1 and TRBJ1-6; D ambiguous. Germline V lookup: CDR1 LGHDT, CDR2 YNNKEL (reference sequence). Trimming pared 4 bases from V and 8 bases from J, leaving 9 bases between. The CDR3 is made up of 13 amino acids. CDR3 protein: CASSPNRDSPLHF. For the CDR3, the DNA is TGTGCCAGCAGCCCCAATAGAGATTCACCCCTCCACTTT.

This clonotype has more than one count but fewer than ten. The rearrangement uses TRBV7-3 and TRBJ1-1; no clear D gene. Per the germline V gene, CDR1 is SGHTA and CDR2 is FQGTGA. V lost 3 bases and J 8 bases, leaving 13 bases between the germline ends. The CDR3 is 13 amino acids. This CDR3 is CASSFQQRSEAFF. In nucleotides, the CDR3 is TGTGCCAGCAGCTTCCAACAGCGCAGCGAAGCTTTCTTT.

This clonotype was seen many times. This chain connects TRBV15 to TRBJ2-3; D is perhaps TRBD1 (5 bases). Trimming cost V 0 bases and J 2 bases, with 12 bases left between them. Germline loops: CDR1 LNHNV, CDR2 YYDKDF (reference sequence). This CDR3 spans 16 amino acids. This CDR3 reads CATSRDLRVPTDTQYF. CDR3 coding DNA: TGTGCCACCAGCAGAGATCTCAGGGTTCCCACAGATACGCAGTATTTT.

The chain carries TRBV9 and TRBJ2-5, with D perhaps TRBD1 or TRBD2 (5 bases each). The CDR3 contains 17 residues. V lost 0 bases and J 2 bases, leaving 17 bases between the germline ends. Germline CDR1 reads SGDLS; CDR2 reads YYNGEE. CDR3 region: CASSVEGRPGQQETQYF. The CDR3 DNA follows: TGTGCCAGCAGCGTAGAAGGTCGACCGGGGCAGCAAGAGACCCAGTACTTC.